Listed here are 28 T cell receptor beta chains from one sample, sequenced in a study of T cell responses to AZD1222 COVID-19 vaccine. Profiled with immunoSEQ multiplex PCR; TCRdb holds only in-frame clones, not every one. The sample has approximately 200,000 clones; 88% are singletons. Sequenced material: peripheral blood, taken on day 0 of AZD1222 vaccination. All receptors come from an adult in good health.

The chain employs TRBV20-1 and TRBJ1-5; 11 nucleotides line up with TRBD1. The ends lost 3 bases at V and 5 bases at J; junction bases unmatched: 9. The CDR3 has 16 residues. Germline-derived CDR1 and CDR2 are DFQATT and SNEGSKA (reference sequence). This CDR3 is CSASPVLGQGDQPQHF. As DNA, the CDR3 is TGCAGTGCTAGTCCCGTACTGGGACAGGGGGATCAGCCCCAGCATTTT.

The chain recombines TRBV18 with TRBJ2-1; D remains ambiguous. V was clipped by 0 bases and J by 2 bases, with 14 bases between them. CDR1 KGHSH and CDR2 LQKENI come from the germline V gene. This CDR3 contains 17 residues. The CDR3 DNA is TGTGCCAGCTCACCACCGGTCGGGTCAAGGGCCTACAATGAGCAGTTCTTC. This codes for CASSPPVGSRAYNEQFF.

This chain connects TRBV9 to TRBJ2-1; 10 bases align to TRBD2. Trimming cost V 4 bases and J 8 bases; bases outside gene matches: 6. Germline assignment: CDR1 SGDLS and CDR2 YYNGEE. This CDR3 contains 14 residues. The CDR3 region is CASSNPGLAYEQFF. CDR3 in DNA: TGTGCCAGCAGCAACCCGGGACTAGCGTATGAGCAGTTCTTC.

The rearrangement joins TRBV27 to TRBJ2-7; 11 bases line up with TRBD2. Germline trimming cut 5 bases from V and 4 bases from J; bases unmatched to any gene: 10. CDR3 size: 16 residues. Germline loops: CDR1 MNHEY, CDR2 SMNVEV (reference sequence). The CDR3 region has the DNA TGTGCCAGCAGTAGAATAATTAGCGGGGGGGCTTACGAGCAGTACTTC. Protein: CASSRIISGGAYEQYF.

The V call is TRBV5-1, the J call TRBJ1-3; D gene unclear. The CDR3 covers 15 residues. Trimming took off 4 bases at V and 0 bases at J, with 11 bases between the two ends. CDR1 and CDR2 from the germline V gene are SGHRS and YFSETQ. CDR3 coding DNA: TGCGCCAGCAGCATGACACCCATCTCTGGAAACACCATATATTTT. Amino acid sequence: CASSMTPISGNTIYF.

V and J are TRBV27 and TRBJ2-1; weak D call: TRBD1 (6 bases). This CDR3 has 16 residues. Germline V gives CDR1 MNHEY, CDR2 SMNVEV (reference sequence). The V gene lost 4 bases and the J gene lost 0 bases, with 13 bases spanning the gap. The CDR3 is CASSYPTGSSYNEQFF. As DNA, the CDR3 is TGTGCCAGCAGTTACCCGACAGGCAGCTCCTACAATGAGCAGTTCTTC.

The chain combines TRBV3-1 (or the pseudogene TRBV3-2) with TRBJ2-3; 10 nucleotides align to TRBD1. The CDR3 totals 15 residues. V trimming: 3 bases; J trimming: 6 bases; junction bases outside the gene matches: 6. The V gene's germline CDR1 is LGHDT and CDR2 YNNKEL (reference sequence). CDR3 DNA: TGTGCCAGCAGCCATGGGACAGGGGATATGGATACGCAGTATTTT. This encodes CASSHGTGDMDTQYF.

Only a few counts were recorded for this clone. The rearrangement uses TRBV10-3 and TRBJ1-3; D gene ambiguous. CDR1 ENHRY and CDR2 SYGVKD come from the germline V gene. This CDR3 spans 15 amino acids. Trimming removed 6 bases from V and 0 bases from J, with 12 bases in between. The CDR3 sequence: CAIRPLAVSGNTIYF. CDR3 nucleotide sequence: TGTGCCATCAGGCCTTTGGCGGTCTCTGGAAACACCATATATTTT.

This clone was seen a single time. The V and J genes are TRBV27 and TRBJ2-7; TRBD1 matches 7 bases. This CDR3 spans 13 amino acids. V was pared by 5 bases and J by 9 bases, with 10 bases of the junction left unmatched. Germline V lookup: CDR1 MNHEY, CDR2 SMNVEV (reference sequence). The CDR3 loop reads CASSPRQGRGQYF. As DNA, the CDR3 is TGTGCCAGCAGTCCAAGACAGGGTAGGGGGCAGTACTTC.

The J gene is TRBJ2-7, the V gene TRBV27; D is uncertain. The CDR3 is 14 amino acids. Germline CDR1 MNHEY, CDR2 SMNVEV (reference sequence). The germline V and J ends were trimmed by 0 bases and 0 bases, with 6 bases remaining between them. The CDR3 coding sequence is TGTGCCAGCAGTTTATCGAGTCGCTCCTACGAGCAGTACTTC. Translating gives CASSLSSRSYEQYF.

The chain employs TRBV27 and TRBJ1-6; D gene unclear. V lost 3 bases, J lost 3 bases, and 9 bases lay in between. The CDR3 is made up of 15 amino acids. The germline gives CDR1 MNHEY, CDR2 SMNVEV (reference sequence). The CDR3 region is CASSFGRGYNSPLHF. The CDR3 DNA follows: TGTGCCAGCAGTTTTGGGAGAGGCTATAATTCACCCCTCCACTTT.

This chain connects TRBV11-2 to TRBJ1-1, with D possibly TRBD1 on 5 matching bases. CDR3 size: 12 residues. Germline V gene sequence: CDR1 SGHAT, CDR2 FQNNGV. V lost 1 base and J 7 bases, leaving 7 bases between the germline ends. The CDR3 nucleotides are TGTGCCAGCAGCTTAGTCGACAGTGAAGCTTTCTTT. Residues: CASSLVDSEAFF.

The table lists this clone with a count of one. The J gene is TRBJ1-6, the V gene TRBV28; perhaps TRBD1 as D (6 bases). There are 16 residues in the CDR3. CDR1 and CDR2 (germline): MDHEN, SYDVKM. The ends were cut back, 8 bases at V and 0 bases at J, with 14 bases in the middle. In nucleotides, the CDR3 is TGTGCCAGCCGCCCCGGGACAAGCTCCTATAATTCACCCCTCCACTTT. It is translated as CASRPGTSSYNSPLHF.

The chain joins TRBV7-3 to TRBJ2-7; D is possibly TRBD2 (6 bases). CDR3 length equals 16 residues. Germline lookup yields CDR1 SGHTA and CDR2 FQGTGA. Trimming removed 5 bases at V and 7 bases at J, with 24 bases between. CDR3 coding DNA: TGTGCCAGCAGCCAGGCAGACCGTCCGGTTCGGGGGGAGCAGTACTTC. Its protein product is CASSQADRPVRGEQYF.

The chain combines TRBV5-5 with TRBJ1-5; D is possibly TRBD1 (6 bases). The V and J ends lost 4 bases and 4 bases respectively, with 15 bases between them. The CDR3 spans 15 residues. The germline CDR1 and CDR2 sequences are SGHKS and YYEKEE (reference sequence). CDR3 region: CASSGPGQRNQPQHF. CDR3 nucleotide sequence: TGTGCCAGCAGCGGGCCGGGACAACGGAATCAGCCCCAGCATTTT.

The rearrangement joins TRBV28 to TRBJ1-2; 8 nucleotides align to TRBD1. Germline CDR1 is MDHEN and CDR2 is SYDVKM. The CDR3 contains 15 residues. The junction had 8 bases not matched to a gene; V was cut back by 6 bases and J by 2 bases. This CDR3 is CASSKYQGANYGYTF. The CDR3 DNA follows: TGTGCCAGCAGCAAATATCAGGGGGCGAACTATGGCTACACCTTC.

This sequence joins TRBV9 and TRBJ1-2, with D hard to call. Germline CDR1 SGDLS, CDR2 YYNGEE. The CDR3 is 11 residues long. V lost 3 bases and J lost 5, with 5 bases in between. This CDR3 is CASSAPYGYTF. The CDR3 region has the DNA TGTGCCAGCAGCGCCCCTTATGGCTACACCTTC.

J is TRBJ2-7 and V is TRBV10-3; the match to TRBD2 covers 10 bases. V was pared by 6 bases and J by 3 bases, with 8 bases of the junction left unmatched. This CDR3 is built from 15 residues. CDR1 and CDR2 (germline): ENHRY, SYGVKD. The CDR3 here is CAIRRPGTSDYEQYF. The CDR3 DNA reads TGTGCCATCAGACGACCCGGGACTAGCGACTACGAGCAGTACTTC.

The chain links TRBV6-6 to TRBJ2-4; D is unresolved. V was cut by 5 bases and J by 6 bases, with 8 bases left in between. Germline V CDR1 and CDR2: MNHNY, SVGAGI (reference sequence). The CDR3 is made up of 12 amino acids. The CDR3 loop is CASSPTGNIQYF. The CDR3, as DNA: TGTGCCAGCAGTCCCACGGGAAACATTCAGTACTTC.

The V call is TRBV6-5, the J call TRBJ2-1; the match to TRBD1 covers 9 bases. Unmatched junction bases numbered 5, after V lost 2 bases and J lost 3 bases. Germline CDR1 MNHEY, CDR2 SVGAGI. The CDR3 contains 16 residues. The CDR3 sequence is CASSYERDRDYNEQFF. Here the CDR3 DNA reads TGTGCCAGCAGTTACGAACGGGACAGGGACTACAATGAGCAGTTCTTC.

CDR3 protein: CASTGTFQETQYF. The CDR3 DNA reads as TGTGCCAGCACTGGGACTTTCCAAGAGACCCAGTACTTC. The chain has TRBV6-5 and TRBJ2-5; D might be TRBD2 (6 bases). Trimming stripped 7 bases from V and 1 base from J, with 10 bases between. CDR1 is MNHEY, CDR2 SVGAGI, per germline. There are 13 residues in the CDR3.

CDR3 amino acids: CATKVTNEKLFF. The CDR3 bases are TGTGCCACCAAGGTAACTAATGAAAAACTGTTTTTT. The V and J genes are TRBV3-1 (or the pseudogene TRBV3-2) and TRBJ1-4; no clear D gene. The CDR3 runs to 12 residues. Germline V gene lookup returns CDR1 LGHDT and CDR2 YNNKEL (reference sequence). V was shortened by 10 bases and J by 1 base, with 7 bases between the two germline ends.

The chain links TRBV11-2 to TRBJ1-1, with D perhaps TRBD1 (5 bases). Per germline, CDR1 SGHAT and CDR2 FQNNGV. CDR3 length: 14 residues. Deletions cut 1 base from V and 2 bases from J, with 8 bases between. CDR3 region: CASSLAGFNTEAFF. The CDR3 DNA reads TGTGCCAGCAGCTTAGCAGGGTTCAACACTGAAGCTTTCTTT.

This sequence joins TRBV30 and TRBJ1-6; D unclear. Germline V gene data show CDR1 as GTSNPN and CDR2 as SVGIG (reference sequence). V was trimmed by 4 bases and J by 6 bases, leaving 22 bases between them. CDR3 size: 17 residues. CDR3 bases: TGTGCCTGGAAAGGAGAGGCCGGGAGGTCTCTTAATTCACCCCTCCACTTT. This gives the protein CAWKGEAGRSLNSPLHF.

As DNA, the CDR3 is TGCGCCAGCAGCTTGGCCGGGGGGAGGAATTACAATGAGCAGTTCTTC. Its protein product is CASSLAGGRNYNEQFF. This chain joins TRBV5-1 and TRBJ2-1; TRBD2 matches at 7 bases. This CDR3 is built from 16 residues. The germline V gene encodes CDR1 SGHRS and CDR2 YFSETQ. J gave up 4 bases and V 0 bases, and 7 bases lay outside the gene matches.

The CDR3 sequence: CASSQVGRGYNEQFF. In DNA form, the CDR3 reads TGTGCCAGCAGCCAAGTGGGCAGGGGATACAATGAGCAGTTCTTC. The J gene is TRBJ2-1, the V gene TRBV3-1 (or the pseudogene TRBV3-2); D possibly corresponds to TRBD1 (6 bases). The CDR3 is 15 amino acids. CDR1 is LGHDT and CDR2 is YNNKEL in the germline V gene (reference sequence). V lost 1 base and J 4 bases, leaving 11 bases between the germline ends.

V usage is TRBV5-1 and J usage is TRBJ1-4; 8 positions agree with TRBD1. The junction had 0 bases not matched to a gene; V was cut back by 2 bases and J by 3 bases. Looked up from germline, CDR1 is SGHRS and CDR2 is YFSETQ. This CDR3 spans 14 amino acids. In DNA, the CDR3 is TGCGCCAGCAGCTTACAGGGGGCTAATGAAAAACTGTTTTTT. It translates to CASSLQGANEKLFF.

V and J are TRBV5-4 and TRBJ1-1; 10 positions agree with TRBD1. Germline CDR1 and CDR2: SGHNT and YYREEE (reference sequence). The ends lost 4 bases at V and 1 base at J; junction bases unmatched: 1. This CDR3 is built from 14 residues. The DNA for the CDR3 is TGTGCCAGCAGCCGGGACAGGGGGAACACTGAAGCTTTCTTT. This translates into CASSRDRGNTEAFF. The full variable domain, in which reference TRBV5-4 and TRBJ1-1 provide the parts outside the CDR3, is ETGVTQSPTHLIKTRGQQVTLRCSSQSGHNTVSWYQQALGQGPQFIFQYYREEENGRGNFPPRFSGLQFPNYSSELNVNALELDDSALYLCASSRDRGNTEAFFGQGTRLTVV.